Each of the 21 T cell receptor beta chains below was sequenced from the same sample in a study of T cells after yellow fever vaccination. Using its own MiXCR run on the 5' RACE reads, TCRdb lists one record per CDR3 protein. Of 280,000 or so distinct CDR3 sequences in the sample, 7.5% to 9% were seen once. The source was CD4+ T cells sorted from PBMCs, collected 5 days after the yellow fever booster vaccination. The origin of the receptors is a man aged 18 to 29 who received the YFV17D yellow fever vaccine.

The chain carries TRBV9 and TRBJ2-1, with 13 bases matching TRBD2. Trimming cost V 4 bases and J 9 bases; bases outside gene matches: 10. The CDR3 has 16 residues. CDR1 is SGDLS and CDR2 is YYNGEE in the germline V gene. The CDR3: CASSPQTSGGPGEQFF. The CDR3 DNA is TGTGCCAGCAGCCCCCAGACTAGCGGGGGGCCGGGTGAGCAGTTCTTC.

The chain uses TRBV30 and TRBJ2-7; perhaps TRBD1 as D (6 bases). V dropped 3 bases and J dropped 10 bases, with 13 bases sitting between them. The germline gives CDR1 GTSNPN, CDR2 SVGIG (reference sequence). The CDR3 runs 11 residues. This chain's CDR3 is CAWSIQGNQYF. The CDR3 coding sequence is TGTGCCTGGAGCATACAGGGAAATCAGTACTTC. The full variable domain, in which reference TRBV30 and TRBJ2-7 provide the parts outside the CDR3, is SQTIHQWPATLVQPVGSPLSLECTVEGTSNPNLYWYRQAAGRGLQLLFYSVGIGQISSEVPQNLSASRPQDRQFILSSKKLLLSDSGFYLCAWSIQGNQYFGPGTRLTVT.

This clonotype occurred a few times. CDR3 region: CASSYSVNADYGYTF. CDR3 DNA sequence: TGTGCCAGCAGTTACTCGGTGAATGCGGACTATGGCTACACCTTC. The chain combines TRBV6-5 with TRBJ1-2, with D unresolved. CDR1 MNHEY and CDR2 SVGAGI come from the germline V gene. This CDR3 has 15 residues. V lost 0 bases and J lost 3, with 11 bases in between.

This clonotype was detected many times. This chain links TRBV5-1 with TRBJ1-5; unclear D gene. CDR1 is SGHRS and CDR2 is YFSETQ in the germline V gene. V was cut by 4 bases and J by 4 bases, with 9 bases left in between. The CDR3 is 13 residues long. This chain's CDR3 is CASSISVNQPQHF. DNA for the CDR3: TGCGCCAGCAGCATATCGGTAAATCAGCCCCAGCATTTT.

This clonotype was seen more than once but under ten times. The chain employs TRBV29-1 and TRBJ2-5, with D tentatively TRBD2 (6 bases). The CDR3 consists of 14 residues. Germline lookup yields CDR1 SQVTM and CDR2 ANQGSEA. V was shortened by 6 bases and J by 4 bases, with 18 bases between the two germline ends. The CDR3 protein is CSVAWDSRAETQYF. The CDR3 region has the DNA TGCAGCGTCGCCTGGGACTCGCGAGCAGAGACCCAGTACTTC.

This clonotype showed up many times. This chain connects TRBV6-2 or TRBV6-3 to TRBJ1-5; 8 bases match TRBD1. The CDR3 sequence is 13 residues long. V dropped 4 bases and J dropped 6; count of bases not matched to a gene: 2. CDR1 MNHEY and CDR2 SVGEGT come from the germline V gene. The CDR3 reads CASSWTGLQPQHF. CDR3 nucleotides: TGTGCCAGCAGTTGGACAGGGCTTCAGCCCCAGCATTTT.

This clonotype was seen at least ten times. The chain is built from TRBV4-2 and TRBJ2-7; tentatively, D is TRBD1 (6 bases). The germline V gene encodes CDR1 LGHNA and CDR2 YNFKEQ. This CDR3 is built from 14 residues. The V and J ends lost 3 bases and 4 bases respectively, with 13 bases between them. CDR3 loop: CASSQPWGRYEQYF. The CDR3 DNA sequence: TGTGCCAGCAGCCAGCCGTGGGGGCGGTACGAGCAGTACTTC.

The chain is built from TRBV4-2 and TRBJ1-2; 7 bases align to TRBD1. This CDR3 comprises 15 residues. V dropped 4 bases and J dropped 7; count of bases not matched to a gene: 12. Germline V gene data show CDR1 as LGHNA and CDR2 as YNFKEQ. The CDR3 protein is CASSPYTGEGGGYTF. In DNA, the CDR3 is TGTGCCAGCAGCCCGTATACAGGGGAGGGTGGTGGCTACACCTTC.

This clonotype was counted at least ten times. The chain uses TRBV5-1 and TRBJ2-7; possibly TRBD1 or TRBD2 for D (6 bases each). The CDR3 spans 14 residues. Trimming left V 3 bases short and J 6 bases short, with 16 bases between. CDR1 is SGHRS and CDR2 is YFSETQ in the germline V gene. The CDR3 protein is CASSSGTLGLEQYF. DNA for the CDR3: TGCGCCAGCAGCTCCGGGACACTGGGACTCGAGCAGTACTTC.

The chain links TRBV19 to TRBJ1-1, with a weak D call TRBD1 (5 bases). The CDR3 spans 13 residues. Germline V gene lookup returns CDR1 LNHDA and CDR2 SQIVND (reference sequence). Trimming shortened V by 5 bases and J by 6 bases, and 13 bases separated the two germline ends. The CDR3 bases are TGTGCCAGTAGTGCGACTCAAGGGGCTGAAGCTTTCTTT. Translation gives CASSATQGAEAFF.

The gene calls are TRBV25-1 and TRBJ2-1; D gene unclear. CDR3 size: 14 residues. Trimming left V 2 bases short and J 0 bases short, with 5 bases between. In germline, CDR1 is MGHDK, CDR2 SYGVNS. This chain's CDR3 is CASSEGSSYNEQFF. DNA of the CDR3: TGTGCCAGCAGTGAAGGTAGCTCCTACAATGAGCAGTTCTTC.

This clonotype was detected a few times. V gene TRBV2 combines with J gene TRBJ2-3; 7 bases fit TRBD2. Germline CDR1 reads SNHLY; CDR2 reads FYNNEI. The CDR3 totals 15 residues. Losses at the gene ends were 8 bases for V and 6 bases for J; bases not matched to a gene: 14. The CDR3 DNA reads TGTGCCAGCGGGATCTTGAGCGGGGCAGGGGATACGCAGTATTTT. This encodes CASGILSGAGDTQYF.

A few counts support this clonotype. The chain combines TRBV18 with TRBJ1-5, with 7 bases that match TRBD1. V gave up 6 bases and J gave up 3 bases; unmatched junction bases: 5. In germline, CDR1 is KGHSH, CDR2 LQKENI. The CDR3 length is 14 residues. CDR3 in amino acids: CASSQGGPNQPQHF. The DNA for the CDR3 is TGTGCCAGCTCGCAGGGGGGCCCCAATCAGCCCCAGCATTTT.

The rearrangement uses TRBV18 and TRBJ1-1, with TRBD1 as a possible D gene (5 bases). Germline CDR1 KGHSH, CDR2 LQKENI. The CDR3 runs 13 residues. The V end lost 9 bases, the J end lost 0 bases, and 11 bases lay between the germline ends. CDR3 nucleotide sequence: TGTGCCAGATCGGGGCGGATGAACACTGAAGCTTTCTTT. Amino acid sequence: CARSGRMNTEAFF.

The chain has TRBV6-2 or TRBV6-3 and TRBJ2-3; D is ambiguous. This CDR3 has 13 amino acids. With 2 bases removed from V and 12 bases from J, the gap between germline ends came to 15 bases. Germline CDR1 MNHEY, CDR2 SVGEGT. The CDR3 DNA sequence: TGTGCCAGCAGTTACCCCGGAATCCCGGGTCAGTATTTT. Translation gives CASSYPGIPGQYF.

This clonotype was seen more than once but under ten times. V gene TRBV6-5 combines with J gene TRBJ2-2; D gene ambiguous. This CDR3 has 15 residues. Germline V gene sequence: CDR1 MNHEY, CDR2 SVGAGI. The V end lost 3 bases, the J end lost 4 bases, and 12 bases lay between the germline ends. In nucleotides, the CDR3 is TGTGCCAGCAGTTATCGGTCAGTGGGCACCGGGGAGCTGTTTTTT. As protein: CASSYRSVGTGELFF.

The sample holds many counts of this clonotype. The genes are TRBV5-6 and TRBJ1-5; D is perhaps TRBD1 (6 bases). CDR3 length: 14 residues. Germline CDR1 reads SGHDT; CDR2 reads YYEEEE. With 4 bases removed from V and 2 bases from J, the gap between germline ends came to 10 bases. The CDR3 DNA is TGTGCCAGCAGCGGGGGGGCGGGCAATCAGCCCCAGCATTTT. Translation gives CASSGGAGNQPQHF.

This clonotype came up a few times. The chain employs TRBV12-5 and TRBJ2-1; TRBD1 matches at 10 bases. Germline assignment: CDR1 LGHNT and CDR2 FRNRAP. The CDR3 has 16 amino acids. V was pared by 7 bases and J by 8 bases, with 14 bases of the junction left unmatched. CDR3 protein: CASASPPGTGVDEQFF. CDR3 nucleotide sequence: TGTGCTAGTGCCTCCCCCCCCGGGACAGGGGTGGATGAGCAGTTCTTC. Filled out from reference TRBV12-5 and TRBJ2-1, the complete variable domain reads DARVTQTPRHKVTEMGQEVTMRCQPILGHNTVFWYRQTMMQGLELLAYFRNRAPLDDSGMPKDRFSAEMPDATLATLKIQPSEPRDSAVYFCASASPPGTGVDEQFFGPGTRLTVL.

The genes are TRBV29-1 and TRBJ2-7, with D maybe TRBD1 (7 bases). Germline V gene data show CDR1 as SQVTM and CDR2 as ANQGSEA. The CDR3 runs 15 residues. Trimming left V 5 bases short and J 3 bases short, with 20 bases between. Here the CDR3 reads CSVWGAGGLDYEQYF. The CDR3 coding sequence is TGCAGCGTTTGGGGGGCAGGGGGTCTTGACTACGAGCAGTACTTC.

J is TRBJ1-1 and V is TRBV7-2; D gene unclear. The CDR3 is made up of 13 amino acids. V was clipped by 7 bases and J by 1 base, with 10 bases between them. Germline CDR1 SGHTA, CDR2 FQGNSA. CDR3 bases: TGTGCCAGCAAGATAGCGGAGAACACTGAAGCTTTCTTT. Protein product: CASKIAENTEAFF.

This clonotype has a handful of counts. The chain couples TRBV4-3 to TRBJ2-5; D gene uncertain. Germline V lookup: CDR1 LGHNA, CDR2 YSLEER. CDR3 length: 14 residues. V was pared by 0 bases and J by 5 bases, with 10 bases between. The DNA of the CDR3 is TGCGCCAGCAGCCAAGATAGGTGGTCCGAGACCCAGTACTTC. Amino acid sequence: CASSQDRWSETQYF.